The clone carrying this T cell receptor beta chain came up a few times. Its specificity is not known. This specimen comes from a study of OX40 agonist ivuxolimab in advanced cancers. Turning to the study itself: Dose-escalation patients suffered from hepatocellular carcinoma, melanoma, renal cell or head and neck cancer.

The CDR3 is 15 amino acids. CDR1 and CDR2 from the germline V gene are MDHEN and SYDVKM. Germline trimming cut 4 bases from V and 5 bases from J; bases unmatched to any gene: 7. This table comes from immunoSEQ multiplex PCR, and its TCRdb copy is limited to in-frame clones, with some not included. The sample shows approximately 58,000 clones, about 85% of them seen only once. General study points: Mean expanded clone counts were higher in CD8+ than CD4+ T cells. It was not determined which antigens were specifically recognized by the peripheral T cells that had undergone clonal expansion. The study observed clonal expansion of CD4+ and CD8+ blood T cells by week 6 at 0.1 to 3.0 mg/kg.

The clonotype comes from an adult with an advanced solid tumor such as melanoma, head and neck, liver or kidney cancer. The sample in question was CD4+ or CD8+ T cells sorted from blood, obtained in a trial of the OX40 agonist ivuxolimab. V gene TRBV28 combines with J gene TRBJ1-5; 8 nucleotides align to TRBD1. CDR3 sequence: CASSYYSGGDQPQHF. The CDR3 nucleotides read TGTGCCAGCAGTTACTACTCAGGGGGCGATCAGCCCCAGCATTTT. Looking up the rest from reference TRBV28 and TRBJ1-5 gives the full variable domain: DVKVTQSSRYLVKRTGEKVFLECVQDMDHENMFWYRQDPGLGLRLIYFSYDVKMKEKGDIPEGYSVSREKKERFSLILESASTNQTSMYLCASSYYSGGDQPQHFGDGTRLSIL.